The entry below describes one T cell receptor beta chain. Antigen: not known. This specimen comes from a study of T cells in Graves' hyperthyroidism and ophthalmopathy. Study-level results: In the analysis, a 13 V-J model separated ophthalmopathy from stable hyperthyroidism.

Patients between 18 and 65 years old had hyperthyroidism, newly diagnosed and lasting under 2 months. What was amplified from RNA transcripts were TCR beta CDR3 regions. When the TCR CDR3 underwent first-round RT-PCR, the HTBI primer set was used. MiXCR, applied by TCRdb to the multiplex PCR reads, yields one record per CDR3 protein. Here the sample spans approximately 500,000 distinct CDR3 sequences, more than 45% being singletons. The CDR3 has 14 amino acids. Germline CDR1 SQVTM, CDR2 ANQGSEA. V lost 4 bases to trimming and J lost 0 bases, with 10 bases between them. The receptor was derived from a young woman with Graves' hyperthyroidism. V usage is TRBV29-1 and J usage is TRBJ1-5; D remains ambiguous. What was sequenced was peripheral blood or thyroid tissue (not recorded which). This chain's CDR3 is CSVARPFSNQPQHF. The CDR3 nucleotides are TGCAGCGTTGCCCGTCCTTTTAGCAATCAGCCCCAGCATTTT.